Ten or more counts support the clone carrying this TCR beta chain. Its matching antigen is unknown. One junction end disagrees with the germline gene, perhaps due to a read error. Purified naive CD4+ T cells were depleted of CD25+ Tregs. MiXCR was run by TCRdb on the 5' RACE reads, yielding one entry per CDR3 protein. This table has 55,000 to 75,000 distinct CDR3 sequences, roughly 30% appearing once. Whole-study results and caveats: Tumor-infiltrating Treg TCR alpha and beta sequences overlapped most with tumor naive CD4+ T cells, then blood naive.

Germline lookup yields CDR1 LNHNV and CDR2 YYDKDF (reference sequence). This CDR3 has 15 amino acids. The source is a female donor with breast cancer. The chain carries TRBV15 and TRBJ2-5; either TRBD1 or TRBD2 may supply D (5 bases each). Material for sequencing was tumor-infiltrating naive CD4+ T cells sorted from the breast tumor. As for subset: naive CD4+ T cells, CD4+CD45RA+CD25-. The CDR3 region has the DNA TGTGCCACCAGCAGAGATCCGGGACCACAAGAAACCCAGTACTTC. This gives the protein CATSRDPGPQETQYF. Based on the CDR3 plus reference TRBV15 and TRBJ2-5, the full variable domain is DAMVIQNPRYQVTQFGKPVTLSCSQTLNHNVMYWYQQKSSQAPKLLFHYYDKDFNNEADTPDNFQSRRPNTSFCFLDIRSPGLGDTAMYLCATSRDPGPQETQYFGPGTRLLVL.